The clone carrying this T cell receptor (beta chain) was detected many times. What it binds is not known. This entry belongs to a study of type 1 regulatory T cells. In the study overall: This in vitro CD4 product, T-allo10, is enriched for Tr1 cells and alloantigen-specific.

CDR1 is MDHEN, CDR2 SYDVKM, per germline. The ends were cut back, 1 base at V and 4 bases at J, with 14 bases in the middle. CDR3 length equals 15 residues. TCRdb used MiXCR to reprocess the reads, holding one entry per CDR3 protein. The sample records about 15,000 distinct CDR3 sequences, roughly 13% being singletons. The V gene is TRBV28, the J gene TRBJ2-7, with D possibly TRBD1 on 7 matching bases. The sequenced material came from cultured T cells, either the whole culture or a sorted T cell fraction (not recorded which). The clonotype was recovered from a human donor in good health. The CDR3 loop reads CASSLYLQGGYEQYF. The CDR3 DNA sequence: TGTGCCAGCAGTTTATATCTCCAGGGGGGATACGAGCAGTACTTC.